Presented here are 21 T cell receptor beta chains from one specimen sequenced in a study of blood T cell repertoires in COVID-19. Using immunoSEQ multiplex PCR, the repertoire was profiled, and TCRdb retains in-frame clones only, with some absent. The sample lists 350,000 to 400,000 clones, roughly 87% seen once, with 2.5% to 3% in the top ten. The sample consisted of PBMCs or T cells enriched from blood (not recorded which). These receptors were obtained from a woman between 25 and 40 years old who had recovered from COVID-19.

Ten or more counts support this clone. The chain uses TRBV18 and TRBJ2-7; D perhaps matches TRBD1 (6 bases). The CDR3 contains 14 residues. Deletions cut 6 bases from V and 9 bases from J, with 21 bases between. CDR1 and CDR2 from the germline V gene are KGHSH and LQKENI. CDR3 in amino acids: CASSLQGDDGSQYF. The DNA of the CDR3 is TGTGCCAGCTCGCTACAGGGAGATGACGGGTCGCAGTACTTC.

The gene calls are TRBV29-1 and TRBJ2-3; TRBD2 aligns across 10 bases. CDR3 length: 15 amino acids. Germline assignment: CDR1 SQVTM and CDR2 ANQGSEA. Trimming removed 6 bases from V and 2 bases from J; junction bases left unmatched: 8. In nucleotides, the CDR3 is TGCAGCGTGGCCGGGACTAGCGACAACACAGATACGCAGTATTTT. Amino acid sequence: CSVAGTSDNTDTQYF.

This clone was detected only once. The chain uses TRBV10-2 and TRBJ2-7, with D maybe TRBD1 (6 bases). Germline CDR1 WSHSY, CDR2 SAAADI. This CDR3 spans 13 amino acids. V was clipped by 3 bases and J by 3 bases, with 9 bases between them. CDR3: CASSEGGFYEQYF. CDR3 DNA sequence: TGCGCCAGCAGTGAAGGGGGTTTCTACGAGCAGTACTTC.

This clone occurred once. The V call is TRBV5-1, the J call TRBJ1-4, with TRBD1 matching over 10 bases. V trimming: 4 bases; J trimming: 0 bases; junction bases outside the gene matches: 6. This CDR3 contains 17 residues. Germline CDR1 SGHRS, CDR2 YFSETQ. Here the CDR3 reads CASSEDRGAATNEKLFF. CDR3 coding DNA: TGCGCCAGCAGCGAGGACAGGGGGGCTGCAACTAATGAAAAACTGTTTTTT.

This chain uses TRBV27 with TRBJ1-1; D possibly corresponds to TRBD1 (6 bases). The CDR3 is 15 residues long. V dropped 2 bases and J dropped 0 bases, with 10 bases sitting between them. The V gene's germline CDR1 is MNHEY and CDR2 SMNVEV (reference sequence). This CDR3 reads CASSLGQPMNTEAFF. CDR3 nucleotide sequence: TGTGCCAGCAGTTTAGGACAGCCTATGAACACTGAAGCTTTCTTT.

This clone was seen just once. The rearrangement uses TRBV28 and TRBJ2-7, with 9 nucleotides matching TRBD1. CDR1 and CDR2 (germline): MDHEN, SYDVKM. This CDR3 comprises 14 residues. With V trimmed by 6 bases and J by 5 bases, 8 bases remained unmatched. This CDR3 reads CASSSGTGKHEQYF. CDR3 nucleotides: TGTGCCAGCAGCTCCGGGACAGGGAAGCACGAGCAGTACTTC.

This chain connects TRBV5-1 to TRBJ2-7, with 8 bases that match TRBD1. The CDR3 totals 14 residues. The V gene end was trimmed by 2 bases and the J gene end by 4 bases; junction bases not matched to a gene: 5. The germline V gene encodes CDR1 SGHRS and CDR2 YFSETQ. The CDR3: CASSLGTGPYEQYF. CDR3 DNA sequence: TGCGCCAGCAGCTTAGGGACAGGACCATACGAGCAGTACTTC.

This clone showed up just a few times. This sample includes further DNA sequences coding for the same CDR3. This chain links TRBV5-1 with TRBJ1-1; 8 bases map to TRBD1. This CDR3 region has 14 residues. The germline CDR1 and CDR2 sequences are SGHRS and YFSETQ. Trimming removed 0 bases from V and 4 bases from J; junction bases left unmatched: 2. CDR3 coding DNA: TGCGCCAGCAGCTTGGGGACAGGGAGCACTGAAGCTTTCTTT. Translated: CASSLGTGSTEAFF.

The CDR3 protein is CASSPLSSGRAYEQYF. The CDR3 DNA reads TGTGCCAGCAGCCCTCTCTCTAGCGGGAGGGCCTACGAGCAGTACTTC. The chain is built from TRBV9 and TRBJ2-7; TRBD2 aligns across 12 bases. V shed 4 bases and J 2 bases; nucleotides not matched to a gene: 7. This CDR3 has 16 residues. The V gene's germline CDR1 is SGDLS and CDR2 YYNGEE.

This clone was detected a few times. The chain has TRBV13 and TRBJ2-7; D gene uncertain. Germline CDR1 is PRHDT and CDR2 is FYEKMQ (reference sequence). The V gene lost 4 bases and the J gene lost 0 bases, with 13 bases spanning the gap. This CDR3 is built from 15 residues. CDR3 residues: CASSSRLVSSYEQYF. Written as DNA, the CDR3 is TGTGCCAGCAGCTCGAGACTGGTTAGCTCCTACGAGCAGTACTTC. Full variable domain (remainder filled in from reference TRBV13 and TRBJ2-7): AAGVIQSPRHLIKEKRETATLKCYPIPRHDTVYWYQQGPGQDPQFLISFYEKMQSDKGSIPDRFSAQQFSDYHSELNMSSLELGDSALYFCASSSRLVSSYEQYFGPGTRLTVT.

V and J are TRBV10-3 and TRBJ2-2; possibly TRBD1 for D (5 bases). CDR1 is ENHRY, CDR2 SYGVKD, per germline. The CDR3 has 14 amino acids. Trimming shortened V by 6 bases and J by 4 bases, and 12 bases separated the two germline ends. The CDR3 bases are TGTGCCATCAGAGGGGTCTTGGGCACCGGGGAGCTGTTTTTT. Its translation is CAIRGVLGTGELFF.

The gene calls are TRBV24-1 and TRBJ2-3, with 8 nucleotides matching TRBD1. The junction had 4 bases not matched to a gene; V was cut back by 2 bases and J by 4 bases. There are 15 residues in the CDR3. The V gene's germline CDR1 is KGHDR and CDR2 SFDVKD. This CDR3 is CATSDSGQGSDTQYF. CDR3 DNA: TGTGCCACCAGTGATTCTGGACAGGGTTCAGATACGCAGTATTTT.

The CDR3 region is CASSPGTSGADTQYF. As DNA, the CDR3 is TGTGCCAGCAGCCCCGGGACTAGCGGGGCAGATACGCAGTATTTT. The chain links TRBV5-4 to TRBJ2-3; 13 bases map to TRBD2. The V segment lost 4 bases and the J segment 4 bases; nucleotides outside the gene matches: 3. There are 15 residues in the CDR3. Per germline, CDR1 SGHNT and CDR2 YYREEE (reference sequence).

The chain employs TRBV19 and TRBJ1-1; TRBD1 matches 8 bases. CDR3 size: 15 residues. The ends lost 2 bases at V and 3 bases at J; junction bases unmatched: 5. The V gene's germline CDR1 is LNHDA and CDR2 SQIVND (reference sequence). CDR3 DNA: TGTGCCAGTAGTATACCTGACAGGGGAGACACTGAAGCTTTCTTT. Residues: CASSIPDRGDTEAFF.

V is TRBV30 and J is TRBJ1-4, with D unresolved. Trimming removed 4 bases at V and 5 bases at J, with 8 bases between. Germline V gene lookup returns CDR1 GTSNPN and CDR2 SVGIG (reference sequence). The CDR3 spans 12 residues. The CDR3: CAWMGGNEKLFF. The DNA of the CDR3 is TGTGCCTGGATGGGAGGGAATGAAAAACTGTTTTTT.

The DNA for the CDR3 is TGCGCCAGCATGAGCCGGAGGTATGGCTACACCTTC. Translated, it gives CASMSRRYGYTF. V and J are TRBV10-1 and TRBJ1-2; D gene unclear. Looked up from germline, CDR1 is WNHNN and CDR2 is SYGVQD (reference sequence). V was shortened by 7 bases and J by 5 bases, with 11 bases between the two germline ends. CDR3 length equals 12 residues.

The chain links TRBV9 to TRBJ1-1, with D maybe TRBD1 (6 bases). CDR1 is SGDLS, CDR2 YYNGEE, per germline. The CDR3 runs to 15 residues. V shed 0 bases and J shed 3 bases, with 12 bases lying between them. This chain's CDR3 is CASSVARGRDTEAFF. The DNA of the CDR3 is TGTGCCAGCAGCGTAGCTAGGGGGAGGGACACTGAAGCTTTCTTT.

This sequence joins TRBV7-9 and TRBJ2-3; D is ambiguous. CDR1 SEHNR and CDR2 FQNEAQ come from the germline V gene (reference sequence). Trimming shortened V by 0 bases and J by 4 bases, and 14 bases separated the two germline ends. The CDR3 runs 16 residues. The CDR3 nucleotides read TGTGCCAGCAGCTTAGCTGCCAATCAGGCAGCAGATACGCAGTATTTT. It translates to CASSLAANQAADTQYF.

V is TRBV7-9 and J is TRBJ2-5; the D is unclear. This CDR3 comprises 13 residues. V was trimmed by 0 bases and J by 1 base, leaving 3 bases between them. The V gene's germline CDR1 is SEHNR and CDR2 FQNEAQ (reference sequence). Written as DNA, the CDR3 is TGTGCCAGCAGCTTAGCCCTCCAAGAGACCCAGTACTTC. Its translation: CASSLALQETQYF.

J is TRBJ2-7 and V is TRBV5-1; D unresolved. Per the germline V gene, CDR1 is SGHRS and CDR2 is YFSETQ. V gave up 4 bases and J gave up 0 bases, with 11 bases separating them. CDR3 length: 14 amino acids. CDR3 nucleotides: TGCGCCAGCAGCCCCCCGGCGGTCTCCTACGAGCAGTACTTC. Translated: CASSPPAVSYEQYF.

The V call is TRBV19, the J call TRBJ2-5, with D tentatively TRBD1 (6 bases). Germline lookup yields CDR1 LNHDA and CDR2 SQIVND (reference sequence). Trimming took off 4 bases at V and 4 bases at J, with 16 bases between the two ends. The CDR3 contains 15 residues. The CDR3 DNA reads TGTGCCAGTAGTAATCTGAAGGGGGTCAGAGAGACCCAGTACTTC. Amino acid sequence: CASSNLKGVRETQYF.